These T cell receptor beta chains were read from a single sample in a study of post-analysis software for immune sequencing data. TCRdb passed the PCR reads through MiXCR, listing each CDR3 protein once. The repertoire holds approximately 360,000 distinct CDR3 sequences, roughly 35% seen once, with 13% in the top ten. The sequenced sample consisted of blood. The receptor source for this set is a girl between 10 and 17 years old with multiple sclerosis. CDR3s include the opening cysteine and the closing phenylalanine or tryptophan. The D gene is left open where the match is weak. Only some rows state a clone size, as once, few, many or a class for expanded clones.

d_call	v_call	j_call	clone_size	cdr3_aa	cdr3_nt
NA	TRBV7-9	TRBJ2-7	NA	CASSPEDGLPYEQYF	TGTGCCAGCAGCCCTGAGGACGGATTGCCCTACGAGCAGTACTTC
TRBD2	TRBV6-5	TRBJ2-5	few	CASSSPELAGGRETQYF	TGTGCCAGCAGTTCCCCCGAGTTAGCGGGGGGCCGGGAGACCCAGTACTTC
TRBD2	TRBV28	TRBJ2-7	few	CASSLFRGGPTEQYF	TGTGCCAGCAGTTTATTTCGGGGGGGCCCCACCGAGCAGTACTTC
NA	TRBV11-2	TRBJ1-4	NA	CASSSRFEKLFF	TGTGCCAGCAGCTCCCGATTTGAAAAACTGTTTTTT
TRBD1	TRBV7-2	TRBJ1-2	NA	CASSIPGTGGHGYTF	TGTGCCAGCAGCATCCCCGGGACAGGGGGCCATGGCTACACCTTC
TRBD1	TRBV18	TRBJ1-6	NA	CASSTGGQDNSPLHF	TGTGCCAGCTCGACGGGGGGACAGGATAATTCACCCCTCCACTTT
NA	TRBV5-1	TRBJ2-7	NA	CASSLGPLAGYEQYF	TGCGCCAGCAGCTTGGGACCTTTGGCCGGATACGAGCAGTACTTC
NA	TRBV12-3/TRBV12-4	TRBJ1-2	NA	CAGSLSGLDGYTF	TGTGCCGGCAGTTTGTCGGGGTTGGACGGCTACACCTTC
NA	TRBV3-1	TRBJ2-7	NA	CASSQSVEQYF	TGTGCCAGCAGCCAGTCGGTTGAGCAGTACTTC
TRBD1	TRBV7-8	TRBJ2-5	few	CASSRDRGFSGGRETQYF	TGTGCCAGCAGCAGGGACAGGGGGTTTAGCGGGGGCAGGGAGACCCAGTACTTC
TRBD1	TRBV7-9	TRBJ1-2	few	CASSSLLTGDNYGYTF	TGTGCCAGCAGCTCACTACTGACAGGGGATAACTATGGCTACACCTTC
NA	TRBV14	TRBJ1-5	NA	CASSHPLTSPGPNSNQPQHF	TGTGCCAGCAGCCACCCTTTGACATCTCCTGGACCTAATAGCAATCAGCCCCAGCATTTT
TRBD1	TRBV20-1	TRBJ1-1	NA	CSAQISGTGVSEAFF	TGCAGTGCCCAGATTTCCGGGACAGGGGTTTCTGAAGCTTTCTTT
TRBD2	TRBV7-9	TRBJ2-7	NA	CASSLVGGRSYEQYF	TGTGCCAGCAGCTTAGTGGGAGGGCGATCCTACGAGCAGTACTTC
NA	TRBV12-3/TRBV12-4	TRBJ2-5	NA	CASSLYVTRGQETQYF	TGTGCCAGCAGTTTGTACGTTACACGGGGCCAAGAGACCCAGTACTTC
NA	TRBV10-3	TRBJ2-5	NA	CAISESSGEQYF	TGTGCCATCAGTGAGTCGTCAGGGGAGCAGTACTTC
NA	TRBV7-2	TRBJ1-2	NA	CASSRGRDYGGYTF	TGTGCCAGCAGCCGCGGTCGGGATTATGGAGGCTACACCTTC
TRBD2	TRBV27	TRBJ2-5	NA	CASSPGLAGGTQYF	TGTGCCAGCAGTCCAGGACTAGCGGGGGGGACCCAGTACTTC
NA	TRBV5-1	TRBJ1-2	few	CASSYQGEDGYTF	TGCGCCAGCAGCTATCAGGGAGAGGATGGCTACACCTTC
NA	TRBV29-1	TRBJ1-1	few	CSVVGGLEAFF	TGCAGCGTTGTCGGAGGGTTAGAAGCTTTCTTT
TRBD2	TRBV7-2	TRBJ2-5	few	CASSLELAGGLGTQYF	TGTGCCAGCAGCTTAGAGCTAGCGGGGGGTCTCGGGACCCAGTACTTC
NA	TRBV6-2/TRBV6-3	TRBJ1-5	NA	CASSYNQGTNQPQHF	TGTGCCAGCAGCTACAATCAGGGAACCAATCAGCCCCAGCATTTT
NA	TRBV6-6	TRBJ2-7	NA	CASRQPQGRHEQYF	TGTGCCAGCCGACAACCCCAGGGGAGACACGAGCAGTACTTC
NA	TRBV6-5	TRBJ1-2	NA	CASSHNTVRDDYGYTF	TGTGCCAGCAGTCACAACACCGTGAGGGACGACTATGGCTACACCTTC